The 20 T cell receptor beta chains reported below all come from one sample, sequenced in a study of cytomegalovirus exposure and HLA in healthy donors. The PCR ran on 60 Vbeta and 13 Jbeta primers. TCRdb's table, derived via immunoSEQ multiplex PCR, lists solely in-frame clones and lacks some. The sample yields around 100,000 clones, approximately 64% seen once. Sequences were obtained from PBMCs. Receptors originate from a woman aged 50 to 65 in good health and CMV-seronegative.

The chain carries TRBV5-1 and TRBJ2-5; maybe TRBD2 (5 bases). Trimming left V 2 bases short and J 1 base short, with 12 bases between. Germline CDR1 is SGHRS and CDR2 is YFSETQ. The CDR3 has 15 amino acids. The CDR3 DNA reads TGCGCCAGCAGCTTATCTTCGGGGAGCCAAGAGACCCAGTACTTC. Translation: CASSLSSGSQETQYF.

This chain connects TRBV4-1 to TRBJ2-5; the match to TRBD2 covers 9 bases. V trimming: 3 bases; J trimming: 5 bases; junction bases outside the gene matches: 10. The CDR3 sequence is 16 residues long. CDR1 MGHRA and CDR2 YSYEKL come from the germline V gene. The DNA of the CDR3 is TGCGCCAGCAGCCACTTTCTTGCGGGGGGGCCCGAGACCCAGTACTTC. Its translation: CASSHFLAGGPETQYF.

The chain has TRBV29-1 and TRBJ1-4; D perhaps matches TRBD1 (5 bases). CDR1 SQVTM and CDR2 ANQGSEA come from the germline V gene. V lost 3 bases and J 7 bases, leaving 15 bases between the germline ends. The CDR3 consists of 14 residues. CDR3 nucleotides: TGCAGCGTTGATTCCGCAGGGATGGGTGAAAAACTGTTTTTT. It encodes CSVDSAGMGEKLFF.

V is TRBV15 and J is TRBJ1-1; no reliable D call. V gave up 3 bases and J gave up 4 bases, with 9 bases separating them. Germline V gene data show CDR1 as LNHNV and CDR2 as YYDKDF (reference sequence). The CDR3 loop spans 13 amino acids. The chain's CDR3 is CATSRLRVTEAFF. The CDR3 bases are TGTGCCACCAGCAGGCTGCGGGTCACTGAAGCTTTCTTT.

The rearrangement joins TRBV28 to TRBJ2-7; D is ambiguous. Trimming took 3 bases from V and 5 from J, leaving 5 bases between them. This CDR3 is built from 11 residues. Germline values: CDR1 MDHEN, CDR2 SYDVKM. The CDR3 here is CASSFENEQYF. The DNA for the CDR3 is TGTGCCAGCAGTTTTGAGAACGAGCAGTACTTC.

This clone was seen more than once but under ten times. The chain has TRBV11-2 and TRBJ2-1; TRBD2 matches 12 bases. From germline, CDR1 is SGHAT and CDR2 FQNNGV. The CDR3 contains 15 residues. V shed 4 bases, J shed 6 bases, and the junction held 4 bases outside the gene matches. CDR3 coding DNA: TGTGCCAGCAGCTATCTAGCGGGAGGGCCCAATGAGCAGTTCTTC. The encoded protein is CASSYLAGGPNEQFF.

This clone was recorded a few times. The gene calls are TRBV6-6 and TRBJ2-3, with D possibly being TRBD1 (6 bases). The CDR3 sequence is 11 residues long. Germline-derived CDR1 and CDR2 are MNHNY and SVGAGI (reference sequence). Between the trimmed V and J ends, which lost 10 bases and 6 bases, there was a span of 11 bases. The CDR3 loop reads CATTGLDTQYF. CDR3 coding DNA: TGTGCCACCACAGGGTTGGATACGCAGTATTTT.

The CDR3 DNA reads TGTGCCAGCAGCTTGGTGGAGAAGAACTATGGCTACACCTTC. It specifies CASSLVEKNYGYTF. The genes are TRBV5-4 and TRBJ1-2; D remains unclear. V lost 0 bases to trimming and J lost 2 bases, with 8 bases between them. The CDR3 runs to 14 residues. In germline, CDR1 is SGHNT, CDR2 YYREEE (reference sequence).

The chain has TRBV7-9 and TRBJ2-1; the D gene is possibly TRBD2 (6 bases). CDR1 is SEHNR, CDR2 FQNEAQ, per germline (reference sequence). V was shortened by 0 bases and J by 6 bases, with 9 bases between the two germline ends. The length of the CDR3 is 14 residues. The CDR3 loop reads CASSLAGGTNEQFF. The CDR3 DNA reads as TGTGCCAGCAGCTTAGCGGGAGGAACCAATGAGCAGTTCTTC.

This rearrangement joins TRBV6-1 to TRBJ1-1; D remains unclear. Germline V gene lookup returns CDR1 MNHNS and CDR2 SASEGT. With 3 bases removed from V and 1 base from J, the gap between germline ends came to 15 bases. The CDR3 has 16 residues. The CDR3 loop reads CASSDPLLRGNTEAFF. DNA of the CDR3: TGTGCCAGCAGTGACCCCCTCTTACGGGGGAACACTGAAGCTTTCTTT.

The rearrangement links TRBV18 to TRBJ1-5; no firm D call. Trimming took off 3 bases at V and 4 bases at J, with 4 bases between the two ends. The CDR3 contains 12 residues. From germline, CDR1 is KGHSH and CDR2 LQKENI. DNA of the CDR3: TGTGCCAGCTCACCGGCAAATCAGCCCCAGCATTTT. Translated, it gives CASSPANQPQHF.

J is TRBJ2-7 and V is TRBV19; TRBD1 aligns across 7 bases. Germline CDR1 LNHDA, CDR2 SQIVND (reference sequence). The ends lost 6 bases at V and 4 bases at J; junction bases unmatched: 6. The CDR3 runs to 13 residues. CDR3 bases: TGTGCCAGTAGACAGACAGGGATATACGAGCAGTACTTC. It yields the protein CASRQTGIYEQYF.

This chain joins TRBV28 and TRBJ1-2; no definite D call. The V end was cut by 7 bases, the J end by 6 bases, with 12 bases between. Per the germline V gene, CDR1 is MDHEN and CDR2 is SYDVKM. The CDR3 runs to 12 residues. CDR3 region: CASTLGVDGYTF. DNA for the CDR3: TGTGCCAGCACCCTCGGGGTGGATGGCTACACCTTC.

About this clone itself: The junction departs from germline at one end; a sequencing error may be responsible. The genes are TRBV7-7 and TRBJ2-5; 16 bases are a match to TRBD2. The CDR3 loop spans 17 amino acids. The V gene's germline CDR1 is SSHAT and CDR2 FNYEAQ (reference sequence). The CDR3 nucleotides are TGTGCTAGCAGCTTCGGGACTAGCGGGGGGGCTCAAGAGACCCAGTACTTC. It is translated as CASSFGTSGGAQETQYF.

V is TRBV7-9 and J is TRBJ2-1; D is perhaps TRBD2 (5 bases). The V end lost 2 bases, the J end lost 0 bases, and 17 bases lay between the germline ends. The germline V gene encodes CDR1 SEHNR and CDR2 FQNEAQ (reference sequence). The CDR3 covers 18 residues. Here the CDR3 DNA reads TGTGCCAGCAGCTTACCCCGTGTAGCGCTGAGCTCCTACAATGAGCAGTTCTTC. This translates into CASSLPRVALSSYNEQFF.

This sequence joins TRBV28 and TRBJ2-5; tentative D call: TRBD2 (6 bases). The germline V and J ends were trimmed by 7 bases and 5 bases, with 20 bases remaining between them. The CDR3 consists of 15 residues. In germline, CDR1 is MDHEN, CDR2 SYDVKM. The CDR3 here is CASTPSSVTTETQYF. CDR3 bases: TGTGCCAGCACCCCCTCTAGCGTAACCACCGAGACCCAGTACTTC.

The gene calls are TRBV7-7 and TRBJ2-7; 10 bases align to TRBD2. This CDR3 has 12 amino acids. Germline-derived CDR1 and CDR2 are SSHAT and FNYEAQ (reference sequence). The V and J ends lost 11 bases and 5 bases, in that order; junction bases with no gene match: 6. In DNA form, the CDR3 reads TGTGCCTCGACTAGCGGGCTTAACGAGCAGTACTTC. This translates into CASTSGLNEQYF.

This clone was seen only a few times. The chain recombines TRBV27 with TRBJ1-6, with a weak D call TRBD1 (5 bases). Per germline, CDR1 MNHEY and CDR2 SMNVEV (reference sequence). The ends were cut back, 7 bases at V and 6 bases at J, with 13 bases in the middle. This CDR3 contains 14 residues. For the CDR3, the DNA is TGTGCCAGCACTCTCCCGGGGGGTAATTCACCCCTCCACTTT. The encoded protein is CASTLPGGNSPLHF.

This sequence joins TRBV28 and TRBJ2-5, with D possibly matching TRBD1 (5 bases). Germline V gene sequence: CDR1 MDHEN, CDR2 SYDVKM. Trimming stripped 3 bases from V and 4 bases from J, with 9 bases between. There are 13 residues in the CDR3. The CDR3 region has the DNA TGTGCCAGCAGTTTTCAGGGCCGAGAGACCCAGTACTTC. As protein: CASSFQGRETQYF. Full variable domain (missing parts from reference TRBV28 and TRBJ2-5): DVKVTQSSRYLVKRTGEKVFLECVQDMDHENMFWYRQDPGLGLRLIYFSYDVKMKEKGDIPEGYSVSREKKERFSLILESASTNQTSMYLCASSFQGRETQYFGPGTRLLVL.

The chain links TRBV27 to TRBJ2-7; possibly TRBD1 for D (5 bases). Trimming left V 6 bases short and J 2 bases short, with 14 bases between. Germline CDR1 is MNHEY and CDR2 is SMNVEV (reference sequence). CDR3 size: 14 residues. The CDR3 bases are TGTGCCAGCAGGCCTAGGGGCCTAACCTACGAGCAGTACTTC. This codes for CASRPRGLTYEQYF.